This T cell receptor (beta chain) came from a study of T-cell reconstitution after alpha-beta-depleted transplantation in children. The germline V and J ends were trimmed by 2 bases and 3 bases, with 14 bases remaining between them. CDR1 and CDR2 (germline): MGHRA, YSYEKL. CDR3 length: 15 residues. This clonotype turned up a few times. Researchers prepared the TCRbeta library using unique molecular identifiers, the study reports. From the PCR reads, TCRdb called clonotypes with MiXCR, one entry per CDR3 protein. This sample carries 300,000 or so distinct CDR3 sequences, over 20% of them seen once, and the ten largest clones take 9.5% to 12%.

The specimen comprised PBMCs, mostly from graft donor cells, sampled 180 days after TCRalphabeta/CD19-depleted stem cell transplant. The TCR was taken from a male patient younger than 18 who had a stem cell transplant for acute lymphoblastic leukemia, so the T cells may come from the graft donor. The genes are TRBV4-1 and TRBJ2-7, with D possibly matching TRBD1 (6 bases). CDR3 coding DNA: TGCGCCAGCAGCCAAATTATTGGACAGAACTACGAGCAGTACTTC. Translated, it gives CASSQIIGQNYEQYF.